These T cell receptor beta chains were read from a single sample in a study of shared clonotypes between healthy human individuals. Method: immunoSEQ multiplex PCR; TCRdb's copy keeps in-frame clones and lacks some. The data show over a million clones, 95% to 99% seen once. Source material: naive CD4+ T cells sorted from blood. These receptors were obtained from a man aged 25-45 years in good health. Each CDR3 is given with its conserved first and last residue. D genes are given only for firm matches. The size of a clone is reported for some rows only, either as once, few or many, or as a class for expanded clones.

NA	TRBV6-1	NA	TRBJ2-3	TGTGCCAGCAGTGGGGTTTTCACAGATACGCAGTATTTT	CASSGVFTDTQYF
NA	TRBV5-5	NA	TRBJ2-5	TGTGCCAGCAGCTTGGGAGGCTCGGGGGTCCAAGAGACCCAGTACTTC	CASSLGGSGVQETQYF
NA	TRBV19	NA	TRBJ2-1	TGTGCCAGTAGTACCGCGGACCGGTGGAATGAGCAGTTCTTC	CASSTADRWNEQFF
NA	TRBV18	NA	TRBJ2-7	TGTGCCAGCTCACCTACGATCGGGACCGCCTACGAGCAGTACTTC	CASSPTIGTAYEQYF
NA	TRBV28	NA	TRBJ2-5	TGTGCCAGCAGTTTCTTAGGGGAGACCCAGTACTTC	CASSFLGETQYF
NA	TRBV11-2	NA	TRBJ2-5	TGTGCCAGCAGCCCCCGGGGTGGGGGGTACCAAGAGACCCAGTACTTC	CASSPRGGGYQETQYF
NA	TRBV9	NA	TRBJ1-5	TGTGCCAGCAGCGTAGTGGCAGACAGTCAGCCCCAGCATTTT	CASSVVADSQPQHF
TRBD1	TRBV19	once	TRBJ2-5	TGTGCCAGTAGCAAACCCGGGACAGGGCCCGAGACCCAGTACTTC	CASSKPGTGPETQYF
NA	TRBV19	NA	TRBJ2-3	TGTGCCAGTAGTATAAGCGATACGCAGTATTTT	CASSISDTQYF
NA	TRBV7-2	NA	TRBJ2-6	TGTGCCGGAGGCTCTGGGGCCAACGTCCTGACTTTC	CAGGSGANVLTF
NA	TRBV7-9	NA	TRBJ2-1	TGTGCCAGCAGCTTAAGGGAGTTATCCTACAATGAGCAGTTCTTC	CASSLRELSYNEQFF
TRBD2	TRBV7-9	NA	TRBJ2-3	TGTGCCAGCAGCGCCCAACTAGCGGGAAGTCCAGATACGCAGTATTTT	CASSAQLAGSPDTQYF
TRBD2	TRBV7-2	NA	TRBJ2-1	TGTGCCAGCACCCATGGACTAGCGGGAGGGCCGTCGCAGTTCTTC	CASTHGLAGGPSQFF
NA	TRBV2	once	TRBJ2-7	TGTGCCAGCAGTGAAGGAATCGGGGACTCCTACGAGCAGTACTTC	CASSEGIGDSYEQYF
NA	TRBV14	NA	TRBJ1-5	TGTGCCAGCAGCCAAGTAAAGGGGAGGCAGCCCCAGCATTTT	CASSQVKGRQPQHF
NA	TRBV7-3	NA	TRBJ2-3	TGTGCCAGCAGCCTTCGGATCAGAGATACGCAGTATTTT	CASSLRIRDTQYF
NA	TRBV28	NA	TRBJ1-1	TGTGCCAGCCTCTTGGGGGGGAGTCTCCAATTTTCTGAAGCTTTCTTT	CASLLGGSLQFSEAFF
TRBD1	TRBV11-2	NA	TRBJ1-4	TGTGCCAGCAGCTTGGGACAGGGCAAGGAAAAACTGTTTTTT	CASSLGQGKEKLFF
NA	TRBV4-3	NA	TRBJ2-2	TGCGCCAGCAGCCAGACACAGGGATCCGGGGAGCTGTTTTTT	CASSQTQGSGELFF
NA	TRBV6-1	NA	TRBJ1-5	TGTGCCAGCAGATCAGGACAGTCGTACAATCAGCCCCAGCATTTT	CASRSGQSYNQPQHF
NA	TRBV2	NA	TRBJ1-2	TGTGCCAGCAGTGGGAACTATGGCTACACCTTC	CASSGNYGYTF
NA	TRBV28	NA	TRBJ1-5	TGTGCCAGCTCGTTGATGGGGGGCAAGCGGAATCAGCCCCAGCATTTT	CASSLMGGKRNQPQHF
NA	TRBV5-6	once	TRBJ2-1	TGTGCCAGCAGCTTCCTCTCACGTCTAAATGAGCAGTTCTTC	CASSFLSRLNEQFF
TRBD1	TRBV28	NA	TRBJ1-4	TGTGCCAGCAGCACGACAGGGGGCAATGAAAAACTGTTTTTT	CASSTTGGNEKLFF
TRBD2	TRBV9	NA	TRBJ2-7	TGTGCCAGCAGCGTAGGGACTAGCGCTTCCCACGAGCAGTACTTC	CASSVGTSASHEQYF
NA	TRBV19	NA	TRBJ1-4	TGTGCCAGTAGTACCAGCGACAGAAAACTGTTTTTT	CASSTSDRKLFF